The 2 T cell receptor beta chains below were found in one sample sequenced in a study of T cell changes during pregnancy in multiple sclerosis. Using immunoSEQ multiplex PCR, the repertoire was profiled, and TCRdb retains in-frame clones only, with some absent. The sample yields about 30,000 clones, approximately 90% seen once. Sequences were derived from CD4+ T cells from peripheral blood mononuclear cells, sampled in the first trimester of pregnancy. These receptors came from a female donor in good health, enrolled as a control in a pregnancy study.

The chain joins TRBV27 to TRBJ1-1; D is uncertain. V was pared by 6 bases and J by 0 bases, with 8 bases between. The CDR3 runs 13 residues. Germline CDR1 reads MNHEY; CDR2 reads SMNVEV (reference sequence). For the CDR3, the DNA is TGTGCCAGCAGGCCACACATGAACACTGAAGCTTTCTTT. Amino acids: CASRPHMNTEAFF.

This clone occurred once. This chain links TRBV9 with TRBJ2-5, with D possibly TRBD2 on 5 matching bases. The length of the CDR3 is 14 residues. V was trimmed by 0 bases and J by 4 bases, leaving 10 bases between them. CDR1 is SGDLS and CDR2 is YYNGEE in the germline V gene. The CDR3 sequence: CASSVGGFLETQYF. CDR3 coding DNA: TGTGCCAGCAGCGTAGGAGGGTTCCTAGAGACCCAGTACTTC.